Below, 31 T cell receptor beta chains from the same sample are listed, as sequenced in a study of CD8 T cells in ankylosing spondylitis. TCRdb reprocessed the 5' RACE reads via MiXCR and lists one record per CDR3 protein. The sample carries roughly 150,000 distinct CDR3 sequences, roughly 34% recorded once. The specimen sequenced was synovial fluid, either unsorted or a sorted T cell fraction (not recorded which). The receptor source for this set is a male donor with ankylosing spondylitis.

Here the CDR3 DNA reads TGTGCCAGCAGTCTACCATCAGGGGAGCAGTTCTTC. It is translated as CASSLPSGEQFF. This sequence joins TRBV12-3 or TRBV12-4 and TRBJ2-1; D is possibly TRBD1 (5 bases). Trimming stripped 5 bases from V and 10 bases from J, with 12 bases between. CDR3 size: 12 residues.

This clonotype has at least ten counts. The rearrangement uses TRBV18 and TRBJ2-5; 9 nucleotides line up with TRBD1. CDR3 length: 13 residues. Germline lookup yields CDR1 KGHSH and CDR2 LQKENI. Trimming at V came to 8 bases and at J to 3 bases, leaving 4 bases not matched to a gene. The CDR3 sequence: CASAQGAKETQYF. The CDR3 nucleotides read TGTGCCAGCGCACAGGGGGCGAAAGAGACCCAGTACTTC.

This chain joins TRBV12-3 or TRBV12-4 and TRBJ1-2; 10 bases are shared with TRBD1. V gave up 3 bases and J gave up 7 bases; unmatched junction bases: 17. The CDR3 is 18 amino acids. CDR3 loop: CASSFFGPPRGQGSGYTF. CDR3 coding DNA: TGTGCCAGCAGTTTTTTCGGCCCGCCCAGGGGACAGGGGTCTGGCTACACCTTC.

This clonotype was found a few times. The J gene is TRBJ1-2, the V gene TRBV28; D remains unclear. V was cut by 8 bases and J by 4 bases, with 26 bases left in between. The CDR3 is 17 residues long. Germline V CDR1 and CDR2: MDHEN, SYDVKM. CDR3 sequence: CASGPPTPRGISYGYTF. The CDR3 DNA reads TGTGCCAGCGGACCCCCGACCCCACGTGGAATTAGCTATGGCTACACCTTC.

This clonotype was counted at least ten times. The gene calls are TRBV5-1 and TRBJ1-1; TRBD1 agrees at 9 bases. This CDR3 comprises 12 residues. Germline V gene data show CDR1 as SGHRS and CDR2 as YFSETQ. Unmatched junction bases numbered 6, after V lost 4 bases and J lost 11 bases. The CDR3: CASSADRGAAFF. Here the CDR3 DNA reads TGCGCCAGCAGCGCGGACAGGGGAGCGGCTTTCTTT.

This clonotype occurred a few times. The V and J genes are TRBV6-1 and TRBJ1-5, with D uncertain. The CDR3 runs 15 residues. The V end lost 1 base, the J end lost 2 bases, and 9 bases lay between the germline ends. CDR1 and CDR2 (germline): MNHNS, SASEGT. CDR3 residues: CASSEVRDRNQPQHF. DNA for the CDR3: TGTGCCAGCAGTGAAGTCCGGGATCGCAATCAGCCCCAGCATTTT.

V and J are TRBV7-9 and TRBJ2-1; TRBD2 agrees at 12 bases. J gave up 8 bases and V 5 bases, and 7 bases lay outside the gene matches. The germline gives CDR1 SEHNR, CDR2 FQNEAQ (reference sequence). This CDR3 region has 15 residues. In DNA, the CDR3 is TGTGCCAGCAGCGTGACTAGCGGGGGAAGGGATGAGCAGTTCTTC. This sequence encodes CASSVTSGGRDEQFF.

The chain combines TRBV27 with TRBJ2-2; D is ambiguous. Trimming cost V 4 bases and J 1 base, with 4 bases left between them. The CDR3 is 13 amino acids. The V gene's germline CDR1 is MNHEY and CDR2 SMNVEV (reference sequence). The CDR3: CASSSGNTGELFF. The CDR3 DNA follows: TGTGCCAGCAGTTCTGGGAACACCGGGGAGCTGTTTTTT.

V usage is TRBV2 and J usage is TRBJ2-1, with D maybe TRBD2 (7 bases). The V and J ends lost 6 bases and 13 bases respectively, with 22 bases between them. Germline-derived CDR1 and CDR2 are SNHLY and FYNNEI. The CDR3 is 14 amino acids. CDR3 nucleotide sequence: TGTGCCAGCAGGGAGATTACCAGGGAGGGGGTTCAGTTCTTC. This sequence encodes CASREITREGVQFF.

This clonotype was counted many times. This chain joins TRBV12-3 or TRBV12-4 and TRBJ2-3; D gene unclear. This CDR3 has 15 amino acids. Trimming took 3 bases from V and 3 from J, leaving 13 bases between them. The CDR3 coding sequence is TGTGCCAGCAGTTTTGCCCGGGTTGGGACAGATACGCAGTATTTT. Encoded protein: CASSFARVGTDTQYF.

As regards this clonotype: Germline and junction disagree at one end, which may indicate a read error. The genes are TRBV3-1 and TRBJ2-1; 16 positions match TRBD2. CDR1 and CDR2 from the germline V gene are LGHDT and YNNKEL (reference sequence). The CDR3 is 13 residues long. In DNA, the CDR3 is TGTGCCAGCAGCCAAGGGGGACTAGCGGGAGGGGTCTTC. This translates into CASSQGGLAGGVF.

This clonotype occurred a few times. This rearrangement joins TRBV4-3 to TRBJ2-2; 7 nucleotides line up with TRBD2. Germline V gene sequence: CDR1 LGHNA, CDR2 YSLEER. This CDR3 is built from 16 residues. With 2 bases clipped from V and 5 bases from J, the junction kept 8 bases outside the gene matches. CDR3 sequence: CASSQRESSGTGELFF. The CDR3 DNA sequence: TGCGCCAGCAGCCAAAGGGAGTCTAGCGGTACCGGGGAGCTGTTTTTT.

The chain employs TRBV5-6 and TRBJ1-5; 8 bases match TRBD1. The CDR3 covers 15 residues. Germline CDR1 SGHDT, CDR2 YYEEEE. V shed 4 bases and J 7 bases; nucleotides not matched to a gene: 10. The CDR3 nucleotides read TGTGCCAGCAGCCACGGGGCAGGGGGCCTCCAGCCCCAGCATTTT. It yields the protein CASSHGAGGLQPQHF.

This chain connects TRBV11-2 to TRBJ1-3; a possible D gene is TRBD1 (5 bases). Trimming shortened V by 3 bases and J by 0 bases, and 18 bases separated the two germline ends. This CDR3 is 18 amino acids long. Germline V gives CDR1 SGHAT, CDR2 FQNNGV. CDR3 sequence (DNA): TGTGCCAGCAGCTTGTCCATGCCGGGACCCAACTCTGGAAACACCATATATTTT. This codes for CASSLSMPGPNSGNTIYF.

This chain uses TRBV4-2 with TRBJ2-1; D possibly matches TRBD1 or TRBD2 (5 bases each). Germline CDR1 is LGHNA and CDR2 is YNFKEQ. The CDR3 runs 17 residues. The V end lost 4 bases, the J end lost 0 bases, and 16 bases lay between the germline ends. This CDR3 is CASSPQWGSSSYNEQFF. DNA for the CDR3: TGTGCCAGCAGCCCCCAATGGGGGAGCAGCTCCTACAATGAGCAGTTCTTC.

This clonotype was recorded a few times. The chain joins TRBV20-1 to TRBJ1-6; D remains ambiguous. The CDR3 totals 15 residues. Looked up from germline, CDR1 is DFQATT and CDR2 is SNEGSKA (reference sequence). V was pared by 3 bases and J by 0 bases, with 9 bases between. The DNA for the CDR3 is TGCAGTGCTAGTGAGGGTAGCTCCTATAATTCACCCCTCCACTTT. Its translation is CSASEGSSYNSPLHF.

The V and J genes are TRBV7-9 and TRBJ2-7; 12 nucleotides line up with TRBD2. V lost 4 bases to trimming and J lost 2 bases; unmatched junction nucleotides: 6. The V gene's germline CDR1 is SEHNR and CDR2 FQNEAQ (reference sequence). The CDR3 extends over 16 amino acids. This chain's CDR3 is CASSSWTSGIPYEQYF. The DNA for the CDR3 is TGTGCCAGCAGCTCATGGACTAGCGGGATCCCCTACGAGCAGTACTTC. Drawing the rest from reference TRBV7-9 and TRBJ2-7, the complete variable domain is DTGVSQNPRHKITKRGQNVTFRCDPISEHNRLYWYRQTLGQGPEFLTYFQNEAQLEKSRLLSDRFSAERPKGSFSTLEIQRTEQGDSAMYLCASSSWTSGIPYEQYFGPGTRLTVT.

This clonotype occurred many times. This chain uses TRBV15 with TRBJ1-1, with TRBD1 matching over 12 bases. V shed 2 bases, J shed 4 bases, and the junction held 8 bases outside the gene matches. The CDR3 runs 17 residues. Germline V lookup: CDR1 LNHNV, CDR2 YYDKDF (reference sequence). Here the CDR3 reads CATSRSGTGGRSTEAFF. CDR3 nucleotides: TGTGCCACCAGCAGATCCGGGACAGGGGGCAGGAGCACTGAAGCTTTCTTT.

A single count supports this clonotype. This chain links TRBV14 with TRBJ1-1; no reliable D call. The CDR3 sequence is 14 residues long. The germline CDR1 and CDR2 sequences are SGHDN and FVKESK. V was shortened by 4 bases and J by 1 base, with 10 bases between the two germline ends. CDR3 protein: CASSRVGKNTEAFF. The CDR3 region has the DNA TGTGCCAGCAGCCGTGTGGGAAAGAACACTGAAGCTTTCTTT.

This clonotype was detected only a few times. The chain uses TRBV9 and TRBJ2-5; tentatively, D is TRBD1 (6 bases). V shed 6 bases and J shed 1 base, with 16 bases lying between them. Germline V gives CDR1 SGDLS, CDR2 YYNGEE. The CDR3 is 15 residues long. In nucleotides, the CDR3 is TGTGCCAGCAACCCAATCGGGACACCCCAAGAGACCCAGTACTTC. This sequence encodes CASNPIGTPQETQYF.

In its sample, this clonotype was seen many times. The V and J genes are TRBV20-1 and TRBJ1-2, with 7 bases identical to TRBD1. CDR1 DFQATT and CDR2 SNEGSKA come from the germline V gene (reference sequence). The J segment lost 14 bases and the V segment lost 0 bases, leaving 9 bases of the junction unmatched. The CDR3 extends over 12 amino acids. The CDR3 DNA reads TGCAGTGCTAGAGATTCCCGCAGGGGGGGGACCTTC. Translated, it gives CSARDSRRGGTF.

There are a few counts of this clonotype. J is TRBJ2-3 and V is TRBV4-2; 8 nucleotides line up with TRBD2. Per germline, CDR1 LGHNA and CDR2 YNFKEQ. With V trimmed by 3 bases and J by 5 bases, 31 bases remained unmatched. The CDR3 runs to 23 residues. CDR3 amino acids: CASSHQGSFREIARTSWGDTQYF. CDR3 DNA sequence: TGTGCCAGCAGCCACCAGGGGAGCTTTCGGGAAATAGCTAGGACTAGCTGGGGAGATACGCAGTATTTT.

This clonotype has more than one count but fewer than ten. The chain has TRBV20-1 and TRBJ2-1; the match to TRBD2 covers 7 bases. CDR1 DFQATT and CDR2 SNEGSKA come from the germline V gene (reference sequence). The CDR3 totals 14 residues. The V and J ends lost 4 bases and 3 bases, in that order; junction bases with no gene match: 6. In DNA form, the CDR3 reads TGCAGTGCTATCACAGCGGGGCACTACAATGAGCAGTTCTTC. It encodes CSAITAGHYNEQFF.

The chain is built from TRBV20-1 and TRBJ1-5; 11 bases fit TRBD1. V gave up 4 bases and J gave up 0 bases; unmatched junction bases: 11. Looked up from germline, CDR1 is DFQATT and CDR2 is SNEGSKA (reference sequence). This CDR3 contains 18 residues. CDR3 in amino acids: CSAKGGTGGRSSNQPQHF. CDR3 DNA: TGCAGTGCTAAAGGGGGGACAGGGGGTAGAAGTAGCAATCAGCCCCAGCATTTT.

The chain combines TRBV27 with TRBJ1-2, with D maybe TRBD1 (6 bases). Germline CDR1 is MNHEY and CDR2 is SMNVEV (reference sequence). The length of the CDR3 is 14 residues. V lost 6 bases and J lost 4, with 15 bases in between. In DNA form, the CDR3 reads TGTGCCAGCAGGAGAGGGGGATCGGGCTATGGCTACACCTTC. This sequence encodes CASRRGGSGYGYTF.

This clonotype was observed a few times. CDR3 protein: CASSFSRQESYEQYF. CDR3 nucleotides: TGCGCCAGCAGCTTCTCCAGACAGGAGTCCTACGAGCAGTACTTC. The chain uses TRBV5-1 and TRBJ2-7; possible D gene TRBD1, 6 bases. Germline values: CDR1 SGHRS, CDR2 YFSETQ. CDR3 size: 15 residues. The ends were cut back, 2 bases at V and 1 base at J, with 13 bases in the middle.

The rearrangement uses TRBV29-1 and TRBJ2-1, with 7 nucleotides matching TRBD1. V trimming: 3 bases; J trimming: 6 bases; junction bases outside the gene matches: 5. The CDR3 runs 13 residues. Germline V lookup: CDR1 SQVTM, CDR2 ANQGSEA. CDR3 sequence: CSVDRGFPNEQFF. For the CDR3, the DNA is TGCAGCGTTGACAGGGGGTTTCCCAATGAGCAGTTCTTC.

The genes are TRBV20-1 and TRBJ2-1; no reliable D call. Trimming removed 2 bases at V and 5 bases at J, with 4 bases between. CDR3 length: 11 amino acids. CDR1 and CDR2 (germline): DFQATT, SNEGSKA (reference sequence). The CDR3 reads CSARKHNEQFF. CDR3 in DNA: TGCAGTGCTAGAAAGCACAATGAGCAGTTCTTC.

The chain joins TRBV11-1 to TRBJ1-1; 8 bases map to TRBD1. The CDR3 contains 14 residues. Germline lookup yields CDR1 SGHAT and CDR2 FQDESV (reference sequence). V lost 5 bases to trimming and J lost 4 bases; unmatched junction nucleotides: 6. CDR3 nucleotides: TGTGCCAGCAGCAACGAGGACAGGGCCACTGAAGCTTTCTTT. Protein sequence: CASSNEDRATEAFF.

As DNA, the CDR3 is TGCAGCGTTGCCCGGGGCAGGGGCGATCAGCCCCAGCATTTT. It codes for CSVARGRGDQPQHF. The chain carries TRBV29-1 and TRBJ1-5; a weak D match, TRBD1 (6 bases). Germline V gene sequence: CDR1 SQVTM, CDR2 ANQGSEA. The V end was cut by 4 bases, the J end by 5 bases, with 15 bases between. This CDR3 contains 14 residues. Combining the CDR3 with reference TRBV29-1 and TRBJ1-5 gives the whole variable domain SAVISQKPSRDICQRGTSLTIQCQVDSQVTMMFWYRQQPGQSLTLIATANQGSEATYESGFVIDKFPISRPNLTFSTLTVSNMSPEDSSIYLCSVARGRGDQPQHFGDGTRLSIL.

V and J are TRBV28 and TRBJ1-5, with a possible D match to TRBD1 (6 bases). Germline CDR1 MDHEN, CDR2 SYDVKM. Trimming cost V 11 bases and J 4 bases, with 18 bases left between them. CDR3 size: 14 residues. The CDR3 DNA is TGTGCCTGGGGGGGACACCAAACGAATCAGCCCCAGCATTTT. The encoded protein is CAWGGHQTNQPQHF.